The clone carrying this T cell receptor (beta chain) was seen only a few times. The antigen is undetermined. The data derive from a study of T-cell reconstitution after alpha-beta-depleted transplantation in children. The study, taken as a whole, reports: After transplant, at about two months, alpha-beta T cells were reportedly derived from several hundred expanded graft clones. Several patients had high TCRbeta diversity at day 60; it came from surviving recipient T cells and thymic progenitors.

Germline assignment: CDR1 DFQATT and CDR2 SNEGSKA (reference sequence). This CDR3 has 15 amino acids. V lost 5 bases and J lost 2, with 19 bases in between. Unique molecular identifiers featured in how the TCRbeta library was prepared. One entry per CDR3 protein results from TCRdb running MiXCR on the PCR reads. The sample has 600,000 to 800,000 distinct CDR3 sequences; approximately 14% are singletons. This specimen consisted of PBMCs, obtained before TCRalphabeta/CD19-depleted stem cell transplant. The chain couples TRBV20-1 to TRBJ2-7; D is unresolved. The TCR was taken from a girl aged 2 to 10 with congenital amegakaryocytic thrombocytopenia, due to receive a stem cell transplant. This CDR3 reads CSADPPRPFTYEQYF. DNA for the CDR3: TGCAGTGCTGACCCCCCACGGCCCTTTACCTACGAGCAGTACTTC.